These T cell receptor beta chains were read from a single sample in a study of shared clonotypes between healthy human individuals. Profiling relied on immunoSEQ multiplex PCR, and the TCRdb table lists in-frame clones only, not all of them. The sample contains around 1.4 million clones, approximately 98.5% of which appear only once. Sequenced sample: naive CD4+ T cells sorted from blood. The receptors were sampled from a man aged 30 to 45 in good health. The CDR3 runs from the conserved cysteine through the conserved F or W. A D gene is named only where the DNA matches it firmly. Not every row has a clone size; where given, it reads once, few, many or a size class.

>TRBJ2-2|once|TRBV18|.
TGTGCCAGCTCTCCGAACACCGGGGAGCTGTTTTTT
CASSPNTGELFF
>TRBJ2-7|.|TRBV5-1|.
TGCGCCAGCAGCTTGCGGTCGGGCTACGAGCAGTACTTC
CASSLRSGYEQYF
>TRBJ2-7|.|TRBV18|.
TGTGCCAGCTCACCAAGAGAACAGCCTAGAACGCGGGAGCAGTACTTC
CASSPREQPRTREQYF
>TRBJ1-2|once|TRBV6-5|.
TGTGCCAGCCGCGTGGGGGGGGAGCTTAACTATGGCTACACCTTC
CASRVGGELNYGYTF
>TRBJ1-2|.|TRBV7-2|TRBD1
TGTGCCAGCAGCTTAGTCCAGGGACAGGGCTATGGCTACACCTTC
CASSLVQGQGYGYTF
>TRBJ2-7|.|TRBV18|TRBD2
TGTGCCAGCTCACCTTTGGCGGGAGGGCCTCAGAGGAGCTCCTACGAGCAGTACTTC
CASSPLAGGPQRSSYEQYF
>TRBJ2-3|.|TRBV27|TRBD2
TGTGCCAGCAGCGGACTAGCGGGAGGGATTGGCACAGATACGCAGTATTTT
CASSGLAGGIGTDTQYF
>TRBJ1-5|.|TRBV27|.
TGTGCCAGCAATTTTAGGACAGCCAGCAATCAGCCCCAGCATTTT
CASNFRTASNQPQHF
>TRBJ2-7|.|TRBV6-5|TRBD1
TGTGCCAGCAGTCAATCGACAGGGGGCGAGCAGTACTTC
CASSQSTGGEQYF
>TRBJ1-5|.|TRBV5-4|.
TGTGCCAGCAGCTTGGACAGCGGGCAGCCCCAGCATTTT
CASSLDSGQPQHF
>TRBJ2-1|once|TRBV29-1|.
TGCAGCGTTGTGTCGCGGGGGCGTGAGCAGTTCTTC
CSVVSRGREQFF
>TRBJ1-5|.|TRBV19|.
TGTGCCAGTAGTATCGGCAGGGAACAGCCCCAGCATTTT
CASSIGREQPQHF
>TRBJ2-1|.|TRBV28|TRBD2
TGTGCCAGCAGTCCCCTGACTAGCGGGAGTCGGTCCTACAATGAGCAGTTCTTC
CASSPLTSGSRSYNEQFF
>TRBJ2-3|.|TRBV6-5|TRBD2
TGTGCCAGCAGGGGCTATAGCGGGGTCACAGATACGCAGTATTTT
CASRGYSGVTDTQYF
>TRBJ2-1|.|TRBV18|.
TGTGCCAGCTCACCACTGGGCCGGGGGGCGCAGGGCAATGAGCAGTTCTTC
CASSPLGRGAQGNEQFF